This T cell receptor (beta chain) was captured by sequencing in a study of T cell repertoires in ileal Crohn's disease. Study overall: Operated complications were stricturing disease (approximately 60%) and penetrating disease (about 40%). Findings and caveats of the study: All patients with clonality above 26.8% had endoscopic recurrence. Active smokers at surgery had more clonal expansions than non-smokers.

Each sample's TCRB immunosequencing used around 0.5 micrograms of biopsy DNA. Only in-frame clones appear in the TCRdb table, and some are missing; sequencing was by immunoSEQ multiplex PCR. Of thousands of clones in the sample, around 96% were seen once. J was trimmed by 3 bases and V by 8 bases; bases with no gene match: 6. This CDR3 region has 14 residues. In germline, CDR1 is WNHNN, CDR2 SYGVQD (reference sequence). As regards this clone: Its target is unknown.

Sequenced input: ileal tissue. The source is an adult with Crohn's disease. The V and J genes are TRBV10-1 and TRBJ2-3; 9 nucleotides align to TRBD1. The CDR3 protein is CASGDRVGTDTQYF. The DNA of the CDR3 is TGCGCCAGCGGGGACAGGGTTGGTACAGATACGCAGTATTTT.